What follows are 17 T cell receptor beta chains derived from one specimen sequenced in a study of CD8 T cells in ankylosing spondylitis. Study-wide findings and caveats: Within ankylosing spondylitis blood, a TCR beta motif made up of several highly homologous variants appeared to be characteristic.

A single record per CDR3 protein comes from TCRdb applying MiXCR to the 5' RACE reads. The sample has 390,000 or so distinct CDR3 sequences, more than 20% seen once. No antigen has been identified for these receptors. Sequenced material: blood, either unsorted or a sorted T cell fraction (not recorded which). Receptor source: a male donor with ankylosing spondylitis.

This clonotype has only a few counts. This chain connects TRBV5-1 to TRBJ2-3, with D possibly TRBD1 on 6 matching bases. CDR1 SGHRS and CDR2 YFSETQ come from the germline V gene. Trimming cost V 2 bases and J 6 bases, with 16 bases left between them. CDR3 length: 15 amino acids. The CDR3 loop reads CASSFRQDRGDTQYF. CDR3 DNA sequence: TGCGCCAGCAGCTTCCGACAGGATAGGGGGGATACGCAGTATTTT.

The chain has TRBV20-1 and TRBJ2-3; D call uncertain. In germline, CDR1 is DFQATT, CDR2 SNEGSKA (reference sequence). This CDR3 contains 16 residues. V shed 2 bases and J shed 2 bases, with 17 bases lying between them. The CDR3 spells CSARNWPESVTDTQYF. The DNA for the CDR3 is TGCAGTGCTAGAAATTGGCCGGAGTCCGTCACAGATACGCAGTATTTT.

This chain links TRBV28 with TRBJ2-1; TRBD2 is a possible D gene (6 bases). Deletions cut 7 bases from V and 0 bases from J, with 10 bases between. From germline, CDR1 is MDHEN and CDR2 SYDVKM. The CDR3 loop spans 14 amino acids. For the CDR3, the DNA is TGTGCCAGCAACCCGACTAGCTCCTACAATGAGCAGTTCTTC. It encodes CASNPTSSYNEQFF.

The rearrangement uses TRBV11-3 and TRBJ2-3; 8 nucleotides align to TRBD2. This CDR3 comprises 15 residues. CDR1 is SGHNT, CDR2 YENEEA, per germline. The V gene end was trimmed by 3 bases and the J gene end by 2 bases; junction bases not matched to a gene: 4. The CDR3 DNA is TGTGCCAGCAGCTTCACCGGGAGGGCCACAGATACGCAGTATTTT. This sequence encodes CASSFTGRATDTQYF.

In its sample, this clonotype was seen a few times. The chain carries TRBV30 and TRBJ2-5; D is possibly TRBD2 (5 bases). The germline V gene has CDR1 GTSNPN and CDR2 SVGIG (reference sequence). This CDR3 region has 12 residues. V lost 2 bases and J 5 bases, leaving 9 bases between the germline ends. Written as DNA, the CDR3 is TGTGCCTGGAGTTCGGGGTACGAGACCCAGTACTTC. It yields the protein CAWSSGYETQYF.

J is TRBJ1-2 and V is TRBV15; D is possibly TRBD1 (5 bases). This CDR3 is 13 amino acids long. V was clipped by 8 bases and J by 6 bases, with 16 bases between them. Germline-derived CDR1 and CDR2 are LNHNV and YYDKDF (reference sequence). CDR3 residues: CATQRDRSHGYTF. The CDR3 DNA is TGTGCCACCCAGCGGGACCGGAGTCATGGCTACACCTTC.

This clonotype has more than one count but fewer than ten. The gene calls are TRBV27 and TRBJ1-5; no definite D call. V was clipped by 5 bases and J by 2 bases, with 7 bases between them. The germline V gene has CDR1 MNHEY and CDR2 SMNVEV (reference sequence). The CDR3 runs to 13 residues. CDR3 in DNA: TGTGCCAGCAGTCATCAGGGCAATCAGCCCCAGCATTTT. It yields the protein CASSHQGNQPQHF.

The chain employs TRBV7-3 and TRBJ2-7; 7 bases fit TRBD2. The germline V gene encodes CDR1 SGHTA and CDR2 FQGTGA. CDR3 length: 14 amino acids. Trimming removed 1 base from V and 3 bases from J; junction bases left unmatched: 3. CDR3 residues: CASSLMSSGYEQYF. DNA of the CDR3: TGTGCCAGCAGCTTAATGTCTAGCGGCTACGAGCAGTACTTC.

The CDR3 region is CASSERGSGELFF. The CDR3 nucleotides are TGCGCCAGCAGTGAGAGAGGGTCCGGGGAGCTGTTTTTT. The rearrangement joins TRBV10-1 to TRBJ2-2, with D possibly TRBD2 on 5 matching bases. Trimming stripped 2 bases from V and 6 bases from J, with 7 bases between. The CDR3 runs to 13 residues. Germline CDR1 and CDR2: WNHNN and SYGVQD (reference sequence).

This clonotype was observed a handful of times. The chain recombines TRBV10-3 with TRBJ2-1, with TRBD2 identical over 8 bases. There are 18 residues in the CDR3. In germline, CDR1 is ENHRY, CDR2 SYGVKD. V trimming: 4 bases; J trimming: 6 bases; junction bases outside the gene matches: 17. CDR3 loop: CAISGPPPTSDQSNEQFF. CDR3 DNA sequence: TGTGCCATCAGTGGGCCCCCACCGACTAGCGATCAGAGCAATGAGCAGTTCTTC.

The rearrangement links TRBV3-1 to TRBJ1-4; D unclear. The V end lost 3 bases, the J end lost 6 bases, and 14 bases lay between the germline ends. The germline V gene has CDR1 LGHDT and CDR2 YNNKEL (reference sequence). This CDR3 region has 15 residues. In nucleotides, the CDR3 is TGTGCCAGCAGCCACTCTCCCGACTCGTATGAAAAACTGTTTTTT. Translated: CASSHSPDSYEKLFF.

This clonotype turned up a few times. This chain connects TRBV24-1 to TRBJ1-3, with D unresolved. V was clipped by 7 bases and J by 2 bases, with 2 bases between them. This CDR3 has 11 amino acids. Germline V gene lookup returns CDR1 KGHDR and CDR2 SFDVKD. The CDR3 loop is CATSAGNTIYF. CDR3 coding DNA: TGTGCCACCAGCGCTGGAAACACCATATATTTT.

The table lists this clonotype with a few counts. The genes are TRBV19 and TRBJ2-1, with TRBD2 matching 9 bases. Germline CDR1 reads LNHDA; CDR2 reads SQIVND (reference sequence). V was pared by 5 bases and J by 7 bases, with 12 bases of the junction left unmatched. This CDR3 comprises 16 residues. CDR3 in DNA: TGTGCCAGTAGTGGGTTAGCGGGAGAAGGCAGAAATGAGCAGTTCTTC. This encodes CASSGLAGEGRNEQFF.

This clonotype was seen only a few times. The rearrangement joins TRBV2 to TRBJ2-1; 10 bases align to TRBD2. V lost 7 bases to trimming and J lost 10 bases; unmatched junction nucleotides: 13. Per the germline V gene, CDR1 is SNHLY and CDR2 is FYNNEI. There are 15 residues in the CDR3. CDR3 nucleotide sequence: TGTGCCAGCATTCCTGGGAGCGGGAGGGGTCAGGAGCAGTTCTTC. Translated: CASIPGSGRGQEQFF.

The genes are TRBV10-1 and TRBJ2-3; 9 bases fit TRBD1. This CDR3 is built from 15 residues. Germline trimming cut 5 bases from V and 6 bases from J; bases unmatched to any gene: 9. Germline values: CDR1 WNHNN, CDR2 SYGVQD (reference sequence). DNA for the CDR3: TGCGCCAGCAGTTTGGCCCCGGACAGGGGTGATACGCAGTATTTT. This translates into CASSLAPDRGDTQYF.

The chain uses TRBV27 and TRBJ2-1; D possibly uses TRBD1 or TRBD2 (6 bases each). The CDR3 consists of 13 residues. Trimming took 7 bases from V and 7 from J, leaving 14 bases between them. The germline V gene has CDR1 MNHEY and CDR2 SMNVEV (reference sequence). As DNA, the CDR3 is TGTGCCAGCAAGCGTCAGGGGAGGAATGAGCAGTTCTTC. Translation: CASKRQGRNEQFF.

The rearrangement links TRBV6-2 or TRBV6-3 to TRBJ2-7, with 11 bases lining up with TRBD2. The CDR3 runs 17 residues. Germline assignment: CDR1 MNHEY and CDR2 SVGEGT. With 0 bases clipped from V and 0 bases from J, the junction kept 4 bases outside the gene matches. The CDR3 DNA reads as TGTGCCAGCAGTTACTCGGTAGCGGGAGGGTTCTCCTACGAGCAGTACTTC. Translating gives CASSYSVAGGFSYEQYF.